These 11 T cell receptor beta chains came from one sample sequenced in a study of blood T cell repertoires in COVID-19. Profiled with immunoSEQ multiplex PCR; TCRdb holds only in-frame clones, not every one. Here the sample spans roughly 300,000 clones, about 82% being singletons. The sequencing input was peripheral blood. Every receptor here comes from a woman aged 50 to 60 with acute or convalescent COVID-19.

The V call is TRBV5-1, the J call TRBJ2-2, with 8 nucleotides matching TRBD2. From germline, CDR1 is SGHRS and CDR2 YFSETQ. V was pared by 6 bases and J by 4 bases, with 5 bases of the junction left unmatched. This CDR3 has 14 amino acids. CDR3 protein: CASTLAGSTGELFF. CDR3 nucleotide sequence: TGCGCCAGCACCTTAGCGGGGTCCACCGGGGAGCTGTTTTTT.

The chain combines TRBV5-1 with TRBJ1-1; D remains unclear. The germline CDR1 and CDR2 sequences are SGHRS and YFSETQ. CDR3 length equals 13 residues. V lost 5 bases to trimming and J lost 0 bases, with 8 bases between them. The CDR3 DNA reads TGCGCCAGCAGTGAGCTAATGAACACTGAAGCTTTCTTT. Its translation: CASSELMNTEAFF.

The V gene is TRBV27, the J gene TRBJ2-7; D unclear. The CDR3 consists of 14 residues. Per the germline V gene, CDR1 is MNHEY and CDR2 is SMNVEV (reference sequence). The V and J ends lost 5 bases and 2 bases respectively, with 13 bases between them. The CDR3 is CASSQSQTAYEQYF. Here the CDR3 DNA reads TGTGCCAGCAGTCAATCTCAGACTGCCTACGAGCAGTACTTC.

This chain joins TRBV18 and TRBJ2-3; D is perhaps TRBD2 (6 bases). Germline lookup yields CDR1 KGHSH and CDR2 LQKENI. The CDR3 runs to 17 residues. Trimming removed 0 bases from V and 0 bases from J, with 13 bases in between. This CDR3 reads CASSPPLDYYSTDTQYF. For the CDR3, the DNA is TGTGCCAGCTCACCACCGTTGGACTATTATAGCACAGATACGCAGTATTTT.

This clone was counted only a few times. The rearrangement joins TRBV7-2 to TRBJ1-1, with TRBD1 as a possible D gene (6 bases). V was trimmed by 1 base and J by 4 bases, leaving 16 bases between them. The CDR3 loop spans 16 amino acids. Germline assignment: CDR1 SGHTA and CDR2 FQGNSA. CDR3 region: CASSLEGGWSGTEAFF. CDR3 coding DNA: TGTGCCAGCAGCTTAGAGGGGGGGTGGTCTGGCACTGAAGCTTTCTTT.

CDR3 bases: TGTGCCAGCAGTTTTAGGGACAGGGGTATCGAGTTGTACTTC. Translation: CASSFRDRGIELYF. The chain uses TRBV28 and TRBJ2-7; 10 nucleotides agree with TRBD1. Trimming cost V 3 bases and J 12 bases; bases outside gene matches: 11. Germline V lookup: CDR1 MDHEN, CDR2 SYDVKM. The CDR3 loop spans 14 amino acids.

This clone was detected only once. This chain connects TRBV7-9 to TRBJ1-1; the match to TRBD1 covers 7 bases. The CDR3 covers 13 residues. Germline assignment: CDR1 SEHNR and CDR2 FQNEAQ (reference sequence). V lost 5 bases and J lost 9; bases outside the gene matches: 9. In DNA, the CDR3 is TGTGCCAGCAGCCTCCGGGACAGCCTTAAAGCTTTCTTT. This gives the protein CASSLRDSLKAFF.

This chain joins TRBV10-3 and TRBJ1-5; D uncertain. This CDR3 spans 15 amino acids. V was pared by 3 bases and J by 0 bases, with 9 bases between. Germline V gene data show CDR1 as ENHRY and CDR2 as SYGVKD. CDR3 amino acids: CAISEEANSNQPQHF. CDR3 nucleotides: TGTGCCATCAGTGAAGAAGCAAATAGCAATCAGCCCCAGCATTTT.

The chain recombines TRBV4-1 with TRBJ2-4; 8 bases align to TRBD1. The germline CDR1 and CDR2 sequences are MGHRA and YSYEKL. J was trimmed by 1 base and V by 3 bases; bases with no gene match: 2. The CDR3 totals 15 residues. CDR3 coding DNA: TGCGCCAGCAGCCATGGGGACAGGGCCAAAAACATTCAGTACTTC. Its protein product is CASSHGDRAKNIQYF.

The J gene is TRBJ1-1, the V gene TRBV29-1, with D uncertain. The CDR3 sequence is 13 residues long. Trimming pared 2 bases from V and 0 bases from J, leaving 7 bases between. The germline V gene has CDR1 SQVTM and CDR2 ANQGSEA. In DNA form, the CDR3 reads TGCAGCGTTGAACAGTCCATGAACACTGAAGCTTTCTTT. Its protein is CSVEQSMNTEAFF.

The J gene is TRBJ1-2, the V gene TRBV2, with 8 bases that match TRBD1. The CDR3 contains 14 residues. The J segment lost 4 bases and the V segment lost 5 bases, leaving 6 bases of the junction unmatched. The germline gives CDR1 SNHLY, CDR2 FYNNEI. The chain's CDR3 is CASSTGQGTYGYTF. In DNA form, the CDR3 reads TGTGCCAGCAGTACCGGACAGGGAACCTATGGCTACACCTTC.